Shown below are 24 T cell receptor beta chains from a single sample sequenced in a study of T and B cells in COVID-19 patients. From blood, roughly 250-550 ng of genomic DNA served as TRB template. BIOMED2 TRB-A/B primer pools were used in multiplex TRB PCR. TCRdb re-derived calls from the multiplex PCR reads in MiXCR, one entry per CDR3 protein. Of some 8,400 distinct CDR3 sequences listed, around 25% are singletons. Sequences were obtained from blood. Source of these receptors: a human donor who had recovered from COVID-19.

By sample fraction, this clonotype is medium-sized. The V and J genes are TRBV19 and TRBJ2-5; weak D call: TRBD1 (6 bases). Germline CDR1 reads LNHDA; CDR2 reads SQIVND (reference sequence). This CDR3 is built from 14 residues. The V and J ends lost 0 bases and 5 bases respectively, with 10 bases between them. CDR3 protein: CASSIDRTGETQYF. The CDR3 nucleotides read TGTGCCAGTAGTATAGATAGAACAGGGGAGACCCAGTACTTC.

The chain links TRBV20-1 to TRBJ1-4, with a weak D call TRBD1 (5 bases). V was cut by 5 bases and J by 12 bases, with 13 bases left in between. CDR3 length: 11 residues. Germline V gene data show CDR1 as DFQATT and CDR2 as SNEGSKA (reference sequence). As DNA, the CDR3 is TGCAGTGCTGGGGACCGGCCTCAACTGTTTTTT. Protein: CSAGDRPQLFF.

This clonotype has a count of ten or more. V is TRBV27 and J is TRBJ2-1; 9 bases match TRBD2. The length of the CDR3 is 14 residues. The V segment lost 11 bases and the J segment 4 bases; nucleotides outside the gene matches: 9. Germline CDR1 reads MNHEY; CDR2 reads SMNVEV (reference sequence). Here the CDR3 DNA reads TGTGCCGCGGGGGGGGCTAAAGGTTACAATGAGCAGTTCTTC. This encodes CAAGGAKGYNEQFF.

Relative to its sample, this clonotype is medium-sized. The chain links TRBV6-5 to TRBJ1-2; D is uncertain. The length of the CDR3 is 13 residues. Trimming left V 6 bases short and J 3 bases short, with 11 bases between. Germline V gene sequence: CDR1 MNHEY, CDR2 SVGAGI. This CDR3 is CASSLEAYYGYTF. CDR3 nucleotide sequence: TGTGCCAGCAGCCTGGAGGCCTACTATGGCTACACCTTC.

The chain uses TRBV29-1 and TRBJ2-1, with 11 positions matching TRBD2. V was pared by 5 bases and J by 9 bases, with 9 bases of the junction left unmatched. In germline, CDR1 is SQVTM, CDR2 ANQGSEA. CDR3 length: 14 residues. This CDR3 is CSVTGSGGASEQFF. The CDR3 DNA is TGCAGCGTTACGGGTAGCGGGGGGGCCAGTGAGCAGTTCTTC.

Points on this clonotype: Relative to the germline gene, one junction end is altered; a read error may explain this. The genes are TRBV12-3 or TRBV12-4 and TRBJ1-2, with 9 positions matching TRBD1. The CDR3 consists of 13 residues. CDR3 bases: TGTGCCAGCGACACCCCGGGACAGGGAGGCTTCACCTTC. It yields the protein CASDTPGQGGFTF.

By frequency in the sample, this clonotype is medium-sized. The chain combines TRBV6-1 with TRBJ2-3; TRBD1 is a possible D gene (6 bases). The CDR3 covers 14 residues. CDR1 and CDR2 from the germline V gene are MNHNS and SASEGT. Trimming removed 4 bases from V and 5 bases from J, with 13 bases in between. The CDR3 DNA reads TGTGCCAGCAGTGCGGGCAGGGGTGGAGATACGCAGTATTTT. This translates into CASSAGRGGDTQYF.

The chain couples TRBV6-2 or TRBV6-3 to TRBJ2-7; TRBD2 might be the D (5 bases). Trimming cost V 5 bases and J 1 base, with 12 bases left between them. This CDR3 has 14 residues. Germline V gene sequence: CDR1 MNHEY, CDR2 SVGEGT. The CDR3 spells CASSTPRGSYEQYF. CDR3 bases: TGTGCCAGCAGTACCCCTCGGGGATCCTACGAGCAGTACTTC.

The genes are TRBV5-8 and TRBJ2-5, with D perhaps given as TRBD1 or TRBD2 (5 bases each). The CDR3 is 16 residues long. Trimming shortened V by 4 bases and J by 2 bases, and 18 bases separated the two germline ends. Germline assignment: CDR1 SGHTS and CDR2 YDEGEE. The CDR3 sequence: CASSGFSGRSQETQYF. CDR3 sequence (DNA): TGTGCCAGCAGCGGTTTTTCGGGGCGCTCACAAGAGACCCAGTACTTC.

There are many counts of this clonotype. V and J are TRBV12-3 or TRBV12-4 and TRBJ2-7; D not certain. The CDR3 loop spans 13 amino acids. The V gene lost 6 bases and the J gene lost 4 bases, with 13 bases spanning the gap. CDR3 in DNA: TGTGCCAGCAGCAAGGATATAGCTTACGAGCAGTACTTC. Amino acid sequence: CASSKDIAYEQYF.

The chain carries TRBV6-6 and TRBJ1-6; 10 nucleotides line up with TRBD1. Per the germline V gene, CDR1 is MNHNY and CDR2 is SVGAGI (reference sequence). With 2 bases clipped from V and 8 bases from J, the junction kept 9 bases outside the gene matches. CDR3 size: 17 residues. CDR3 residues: CASSYGRQGAQDSPLHF. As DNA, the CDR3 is TGTGCCAGCAGTTACGGCAGACAGGGGGCGCAGGATTCACCCCTCCACTTT.

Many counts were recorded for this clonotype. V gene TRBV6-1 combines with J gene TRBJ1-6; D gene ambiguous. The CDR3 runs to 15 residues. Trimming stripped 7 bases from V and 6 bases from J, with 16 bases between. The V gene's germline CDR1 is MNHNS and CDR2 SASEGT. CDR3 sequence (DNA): TGTGCCAGCACCCTCTTAGTCCATGCTAATTCACCCCTCCACTTT. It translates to CASTLLVHANSPLHF.

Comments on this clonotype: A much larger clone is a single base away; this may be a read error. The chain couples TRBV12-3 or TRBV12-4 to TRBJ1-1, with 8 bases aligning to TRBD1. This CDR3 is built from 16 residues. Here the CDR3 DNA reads TGTGCCATCAGTTTTGGGACAGGAGGTATGAACACTGAAGCTTTCTTT. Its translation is CAISFGTGGMNTEAFF.

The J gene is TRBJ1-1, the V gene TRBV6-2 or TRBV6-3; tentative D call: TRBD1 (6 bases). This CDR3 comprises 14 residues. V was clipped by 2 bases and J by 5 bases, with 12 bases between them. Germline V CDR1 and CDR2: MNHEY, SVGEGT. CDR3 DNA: TGTGCCAGCAGTTACCCGAGGGGGGATACTGAAGCTTTCTTT. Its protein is CASSYPRGDTEAFF.

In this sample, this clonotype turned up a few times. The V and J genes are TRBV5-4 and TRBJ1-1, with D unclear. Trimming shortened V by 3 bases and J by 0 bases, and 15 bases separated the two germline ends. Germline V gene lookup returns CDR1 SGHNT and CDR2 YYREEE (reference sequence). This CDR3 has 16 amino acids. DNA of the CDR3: TGTGCCAGCAGCTCTACTGGCACCGTCATGAACACTGAAGCTTTCTTT. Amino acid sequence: CASSSTGTVMNTEAFF.

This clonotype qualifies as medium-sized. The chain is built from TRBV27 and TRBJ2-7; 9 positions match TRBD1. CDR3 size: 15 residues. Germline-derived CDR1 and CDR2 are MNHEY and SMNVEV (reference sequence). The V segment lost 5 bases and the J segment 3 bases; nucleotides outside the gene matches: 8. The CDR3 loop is CASSPGTGILYEQYF. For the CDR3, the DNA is TGTGCCAGCAGTCCCGGGACAGGGATACTCTACGAGCAGTACTTC.

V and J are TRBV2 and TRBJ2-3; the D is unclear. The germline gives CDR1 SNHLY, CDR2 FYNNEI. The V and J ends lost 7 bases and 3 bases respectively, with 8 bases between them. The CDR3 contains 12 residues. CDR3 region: CASITVTDTQYF. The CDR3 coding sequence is TGTGCCAGCATAACAGTTACAGATACGCAGTATTTT.

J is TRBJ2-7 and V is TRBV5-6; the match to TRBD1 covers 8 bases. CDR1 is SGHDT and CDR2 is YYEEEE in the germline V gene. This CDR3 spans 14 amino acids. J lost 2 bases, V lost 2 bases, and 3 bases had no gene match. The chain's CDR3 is CASSLGTGPYEQYF. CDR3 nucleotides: TGTGCCAGCAGCTTAGGGACAGGCCCCTACGAGCAGTACTTC. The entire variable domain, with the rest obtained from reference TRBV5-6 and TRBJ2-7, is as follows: DAGVTQSPTHLIKTRGQQVTLRCSPKSGHDTVSWYQQALGQGPQFIFQYYEEEERQRGNFPDRFSGHQFPNYSSELNVNALLLGDSALYLCASSLGTGPYEQYFGPGTRLTVT.

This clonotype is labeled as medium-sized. The CDR3 is CATVDSGGGTDTQYF. The DNA of the CDR3 is TGTGCCACCGTTGATAGCGGGGGGGGCACAGATACGCAGTATTTT. The chain combines TRBV15 with TRBJ2-3, with TRBD2 identical over 11 bases. Trimming removed 8 bases from V and 1 base from J; junction bases left unmatched: 5. Germline V lookup: CDR1 LNHNV, CDR2 YYDKDF (reference sequence). This CDR3 spans 15 amino acids.

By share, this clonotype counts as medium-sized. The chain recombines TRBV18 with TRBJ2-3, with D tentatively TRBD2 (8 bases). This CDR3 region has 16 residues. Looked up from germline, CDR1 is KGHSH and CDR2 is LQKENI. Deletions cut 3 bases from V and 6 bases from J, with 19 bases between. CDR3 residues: CASSPKRGTAGDTQYF. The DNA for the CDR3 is TGTGCCAGCTCACCTAAGCGGGGGACAGCCGGGGATACGCAGTATTTT.

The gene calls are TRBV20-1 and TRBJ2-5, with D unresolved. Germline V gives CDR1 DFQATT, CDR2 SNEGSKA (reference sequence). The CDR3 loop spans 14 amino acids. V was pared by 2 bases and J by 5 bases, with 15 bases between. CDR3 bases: TGCAGTGCTAGATACTTCCTTTCTTCGGAGACCCAGTACTTC. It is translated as CSARYFLSSETQYF.

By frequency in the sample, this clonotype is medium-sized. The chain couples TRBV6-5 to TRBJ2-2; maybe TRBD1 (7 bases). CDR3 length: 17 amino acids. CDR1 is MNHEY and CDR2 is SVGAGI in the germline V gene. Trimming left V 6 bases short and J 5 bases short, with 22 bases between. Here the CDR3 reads CASRRLRQGGGTGELFF. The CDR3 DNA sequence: TGTGCCAGCAGGCGGTTGAGACAGGGAGGTGGGACCGGGGAGCTGTTTTTT.

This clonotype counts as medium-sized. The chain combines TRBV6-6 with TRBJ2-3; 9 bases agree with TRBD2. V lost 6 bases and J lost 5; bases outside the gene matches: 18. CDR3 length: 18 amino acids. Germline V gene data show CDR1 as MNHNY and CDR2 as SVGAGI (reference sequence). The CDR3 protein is CASRPPGLAYPKIDTQYF. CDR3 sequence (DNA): TGTGCCAGCAGACCTCCGGGACTAGCCTACCCCAAAATAGATACGCAGTATTTT.

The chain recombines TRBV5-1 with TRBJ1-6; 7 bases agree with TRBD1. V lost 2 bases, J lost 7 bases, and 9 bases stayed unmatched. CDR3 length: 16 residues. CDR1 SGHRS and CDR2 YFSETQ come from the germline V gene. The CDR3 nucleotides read TGCGCCAGCAGCTTTGAAACAGGGGTGGCGAATTCACCCCTCCACTTT. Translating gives CASSFETGVANSPLHF.